The 27 T cell receptor beta chains reported below all come from one sample, sequenced in a study of T cell responses to AZD1222 COVID-19 vaccine. Assay used: immunoSEQ multiplex PCR; TCRdb lists only in-frame clones, some missing. The data show under 150,000 clones, roughly 93% seen once. Sequencing was performed on peripheral blood, taken on day 0 of AZD1222 vaccination. These receptors all stem from an adult in good health.

A few counts support this clone. The V and J genes are TRBV6-5 and TRBJ1-4; possibly TRBD1 for D (5 bases). V lost 5 bases and J lost 8, with 15 bases in between. Germline V gene sequence: CDR1 MNHEY, CDR2 SVGAGI. CDR3 length equals 14 residues. CDR3 in amino acids: CASSPRQGIEKLFF. In DNA form, the CDR3 reads TGTGCCAGCAGTCCTCGGCAGGGAATAGAAAAACTGTTTTTT.

V and J are TRBV28 and TRBJ1-4; D remains unclear. The CDR3 is made up of 14 amino acids. CDR1 is MDHEN, CDR2 SYDVKM, per germline. The V and J ends lost 6 bases and 7 bases respectively, with 15 bases between them. The CDR3 sequence is CASSSPGQSEKLFF. CDR3 sequence (DNA): TGTGCCAGCAGCTCCCCCGGGCAGAGTGAAAAACTGTTTTTT.

The V and J genes are TRBV6-5 and TRBJ2-1, with 12 bases matching TRBD1. After removal of 4 bases from V and 5 bases from J, the junction contained 3 bases not matched to a gene. Per the germline V gene, CDR1 is MNHEY and CDR2 is SVGAGI. The CDR3 sequence is 15 residues long. The CDR3 DNA is TGTGCCAGCAGTTGGGGGACAGGGGGCCACAATGAGCAGTTCTTC. As protein: CASSWGTGGHNEQFF.

The chain recombines TRBV21-1 with TRBJ1-5. TRBV21-1 is given as a pseudogene. This CDR3 has 16 residues. CDR3 loop: CASRAWHPYSNQPQHF. As DNA, the CDR3 is TGTGCCAGCAGGGCGTGGCACCCTTATAGCAATCAGCCCCAGCATTTT.

This rearrangement joins TRBV5-5 to TRBJ1-1; D is uncertain. CDR1 and CDR2 (germline): SGHKS, YYEKEE (reference sequence). CDR3 length: 15 residues. The ends were cut back, 0 bases at V and 1 base at J, with 10 bases in the middle. CDR3 in DNA: TGTGCCAGCAGCTTGGCTAATTTACAGAACACTGAAGCTTTCTTT. It specifies CASSLANLQNTEAFF.

The rearrangement joins TRBV10-3 to TRBJ1-3; D remains ambiguous. From germline, CDR1 is ENHRY and CDR2 SYGVKD. The V end lost 4 bases, the J end lost 0 bases, and 13 bases lay between the germline ends. This CDR3 is built from 16 residues. CDR3 region: CAISVWDPSSGNTIYF. The CDR3 coding sequence is TGTGCCATCAGTGTCTGGGATCCGAGCTCTGGAAACACCATATATTTT.

The gene calls are TRBV24-1 and TRBJ1-2; a possible D gene is TRBD1 (5 bases). The CDR3 contains 15 residues. Germline values: CDR1 KGHDR, CDR2 SFDVKD. Trimming left V 4 bases short and J 5 bases short, with 16 bases between. CDR3 coding DNA: TGTGCCACCAGTGACCAAAGGGACGGAAGATATGGCTACACCTTC. Its translation: CATSDQRDGRYGYTF.

This clone was detected only once. The chain recombines TRBV19 with TRBJ1-1, with D maybe TRBD1 (5 bases). CDR1 and CDR2 from the germline V gene are LNHDA and SQIVND (reference sequence). CDR3 length: 14 residues. Trimming shortened V by 4 bases and J by 0 bases, and 9 bases separated the two germline ends. The CDR3 bases are TGTGCCAGTAGTACAGGACAACTGAACACTGAAGCTTTCTTT. It encodes CASSTGQLNTEAFF.

This chain links TRBV2 with TRBJ2-3; TRBD2 agrees at 10 bases. Germline loops: CDR1 SNHLY, CDR2 FYNNEI. This CDR3 comprises 15 residues. The trim removed 3 bases at V and 10 bases at J, leaving 10 bases unmatched. The CDR3 loop reads CASSDEPSGRAPQYF. CDR3 DNA sequence: TGTGCCAGCAGTGACGAGCCGAGCGGGAGGGCCCCGCAGTATTTT.

This clone was picked up one time. This chain links TRBV6-2 or TRBV6-3 with TRBJ1-2; D gene unclear. Trimming took 2 bases from V and 8 from J, leaving 6 bases between them. Germline V gives CDR1 MNHEY, CDR2 SVGEGT. The CDR3 covers 11 residues. CDR3 residues: CASSYGGGYTF. In DNA form, the CDR3 reads TGTGCCAGCAGTTACGGCGGAGGCTACACCTTC.

The chain recombines TRBV4-1 with TRBJ1-5, with TRBD1 as a possible D gene (6 bases). V was pared by 2 bases and J by 12 bases, with 23 bases between. The CDR3 is made up of 16 amino acids. Germline V gene lookup returns CDR1 MGHRA and CDR2 YSYEKL. CDR3 sequence: CASSQSTGRVSTFQHF. The CDR3 DNA reads TGCGCCAGCAGCCAAAGCACAGGGCGGGTTTCCACATTCCAGCATTTT.

The chain joins TRBV28 to TRBJ1-4; 7 nucleotides match TRBD1. CDR1 and CDR2 from the germline V gene are MDHEN and SYDVKM. The CDR3 covers 14 residues. Germline trimming cut 4 bases from V and 3 bases from J; bases unmatched to any gene: 2. In nucleotides, the CDR3 is TGTGCCAGCAGTTACGGGACAGCTAATGAAAAACTGTTTTTT. It yields the protein CASSYGTANEKLFF.

This chain joins TRBV5-6 and TRBJ2-1, with 8 nucleotides matching TRBD1. CDR3 length: 15 amino acids. After removal of 4 bases from V and 6 bases from J, the junction contained 9 bases not matched to a gene. CDR1 and CDR2 from the germline V gene are SGHDT and YYEEEE. The CDR3 nucleotides read TGTGCCAGCAGCCGCGGAGGACAGGGTTCCAATGAGCAGTTCTTC. Protein: CASSRGGQGSNEQFF.

This chain uses TRBV9 with TRBJ1-3; tentative D call: TRBD1 (5 bases). CDR3 length: 16 amino acids. CDR1 is SGDLS, CDR2 YYNGEE, per germline. Trimming stripped 0 bases from V and 1 base from J, with 11 bases between. This chain's CDR3 is CASSVGVRESGNTIYF. The CDR3 coding sequence is TGTGCCAGCAGCGTAGGTGTCAGGGAATCTGGAAACACCATATATTTT.

As for this clone: A read error may produce the germline difference seen at one junction end. This chain joins TRBV7-7 and TRBJ2-1; D remains ambiguous. Germline CDR1 reads SSHAT; CDR2 reads FNYEAQ (reference sequence). The CDR3 has 14 amino acids. CDR3 nucleotides: TGTGCTAGCAGCTTGGGCCCCATTGGCAATGAGCAGTTCTTC. This sequence encodes CASSLGPIGNEQFF.

This chain joins TRBV6-1 and TRBJ1-2; D possibly corresponds to TRBD1 (6 bases). V dropped 1 base and J dropped 6 bases, with 12 bases sitting between them. This CDR3 spans 14 amino acids. Looked up from germline, CDR1 is MNHNS and CDR2 is SASEGT. This chain's CDR3 is CASSEGPGENGYTF. The CDR3 coding sequence is TGTGCCAGCAGTGAAGGTCCAGGGGAGAATGGCTACACCTTC.

The chain is built from TRBV28 and TRBJ1-5; 8 positions match TRBD1. The length of the CDR3 is 15 residues. The germline gives CDR1 MDHEN, CDR2 SYDVKM. The V segment lost 6 bases and the J segment 5 bases; nucleotides outside the gene matches: 9. DNA for the CDR3: TGTGCCAGCAGCTCGCAGGGGGCGAGATATCAGCCCCAGCATTTT. Amino acids: CASSSQGARYQPQHF.

V gene TRBV30 combines with J gene TRBJ2-2; 8 bases align to TRBD1. Germline V gives CDR1 GTSNPN, CDR2 SVGIG (reference sequence). With V trimmed by 3 bases and J by 7 bases, 4 bases remained unmatched. There are 13 residues in the CDR3. In DNA, the CDR3 is TGTGCCTGGAGCGCAGGACAGGGCGGGGAGCTGTTTTTT. This codes for CAWSAGQGGELFF.

The V call is TRBV9, the J call TRBJ1-2, with 7 bases fitting TRBD1. The CDR3 has 16 amino acids. Per germline, CDR1 SGDLS and CDR2 YYNGEE. The V segment lost 6 bases and the J segment 1 base; nucleotides outside the gene matches: 12. The CDR3 region has the DNA TGTGCCAGCACCTACTCCGGGACAGAGCTTAACTATGGCTACACCTTC. It is translated as CASTYSGTELNYGYTF.

The CDR3 reads CASSDGGGQYEQYF. CDR3 sequence (DNA): TGTGCCAGCAGTGATGGGGGAGGACAGTACGAGCAGTACTTC. The gene calls are TRBV2 and TRBJ2-7; either TRBD1 or TRBD2 may fit D (6 bases each). Germline CDR1 reads SNHLY; CDR2 reads FYNNEI. The CDR3 length is 14 residues. Trimming took 3 bases from V and 4 from J, leaving 13 bases between them.

V is TRBV5-1 and J is TRBJ1-1; TRBD1 agrees at 9 bases. From germline, CDR1 is SGHRS and CDR2 YFSETQ. The CDR3 contains 14 residues. V lost 3 bases, J lost 4 bases, and 4 bases stayed unmatched. CDR3 sequence (DNA): TGCGCCAGCAGCTGGACAGGGGAGTTCACTGAAGCTTTCTTT. Translating it yields CASSWTGEFTEAFF.

This clone has just one count. V gene TRBV6-5 combines with J gene TRBJ1-3, with TRBD1 matching over 8 bases. Germline V gene lookup returns CDR1 MNHEY and CDR2 SVGAGI. J lost 4 bases, V lost 4 bases, and 9 bases had no gene match. The CDR3 is 16 amino acids. The CDR3 DNA sequence: TGTGCCAGCAGTTCAAAGGGACAGGTTCCAGGAAACACCATATATTTT. Its translation is CASSSKGQVPGNTIYF.

The chain combines TRBV9 with TRBJ2-3; TRBD2 agrees at 14 bases. CDR3 length equals 16 residues. The germline V gene encodes CDR1 SGDLS and CDR2 YYNGEE. V was pared by 3 bases and J by 6 bases, with 6 bases of the junction left unmatched. CDR3 residues: CASSAGLAGGEDTQYF. The CDR3 nucleotides are TGTGCCAGCAGCGCCGGACTAGCGGGAGGAGAGGATACGCAGTATTTT. Together with reference TRBV9 and TRBJ2-3, the CDR3 gives the full variable domain: DSGVTQTPKHLITATGQRVTLRCSPRSGDLSVYWYQQSLDQGLQFLIQYYNGEERAKGNILERFSAQQFPDLHSELNLSSLELGDSALYFCASSAGLAGGEDTQYFGPGTRLTVL.

The chain couples TRBV6-1 to TRBJ1-1, with D perhaps TRBD1 (5 bases). This CDR3 region has 14 residues. V was clipped by 2 bases and J by 7 bases, with 14 bases between them. The germline gives CDR1 MNHNS, CDR2 SASEGT. CDR3 nucleotide sequence: TGTGCCAGCAGTGAATGGCAGGGCCAAGGTGAAGCTTTCTTT. It specifies CASSEWQGQGEAFF.

This rearrangement joins TRBV9 to TRBJ2-1; unclear D gene. The CDR3 runs to 14 residues. Germline loops: CDR1 SGDLS, CDR2 YYNGEE. V lost 4 bases and J 8 bases, leaving 16 bases between the germline ends. The CDR3 region is CASSSDVWGHEQFF. CDR3 bases: TGTGCCAGCAGCTCCGACGTGTGGGGTCATGAGCAGTTCTTC.

The V call is TRBV24-1, the J call TRBJ2-3, with D possibly matching TRBD2 (6 bases). Trimming stripped 4 bases from V and 4 bases from J, with 11 bases between. CDR3 length equals 14 residues. In germline, CDR1 is KGHDR, CDR2 SFDVKD. CDR3 DNA sequence: TGTGCCACCAGTGACCCGGGACTTCCAGATACGCAGTATTTT. It codes for CATSDPGLPDTQYF.

The gene calls are TRBV11-2 and TRBJ2-3; 14 nucleotides match TRBD2. Germline assignment: CDR1 SGHAT and CDR2 FQNNGV. V gave up 3 bases and J gave up 9 bases; unmatched junction bases: 5. This CDR3 comprises 15 residues. CDR3 amino acids: CASSLGLAGVWTQYF. DNA of the CDR3: TGTGCCAGCAGCTTGGGACTAGCGGGAGTTTGGACGCAGTATTTT.